This T cell receptor (beta chain) was documented in a study of Ad26.COV2.S vaccination and SARS-CoV-2 variants. CDR3 length: 14 amino acids. V gave up 6 bases and J gave up 1 base; unmatched junction bases: 4. Germline V gene lookup returns CDR1 MNHEY and CDR2 SMNVEV (reference sequence). The sample's treatment: some 19 received Ad26.COV2.S at low or high dose, single or two shots; about 5 received placebo; per-sample allocation not given. The investigators took samples on day 63 after the first vaccine or placebo injection. The repertoire was sequenced with immunoSEQ multiplex PCR; TCRdb's copy has only in-frame clones and lacks some. The sample records about 410,000 clones, roughly nine tenths being singletons.

The receptor's source is a person aged 18-65 years who received the Ad26.COV2.S COVID-19 vaccine or a placebo. The starting material was peripheral blood, obtained in a trial of Ad26.COV2.S vaccine versus placebo. This chain connects TRBV27 to TRBJ2-5, with 8 bases aligning to TRBD2. The DNA for the CDR3 is TGTGCCAGCAGAAAACTAGCGGCCCAAGAGACCCAGTACTTC. Amino acid sequence: CASRKLAAQETQYF.